The 28 T cell receptor beta chains below all came from one sample that was sequenced in a study of T-cell memory formation after mild COVID-19. Via MiXCR, TCRdb re-called the 5' RACE reads, giving one row per CDR3 protein. Here the sample spans 190,000 or so distinct CDR3 sequences, about a fifth being singletons. Material for sequencing was PBMCs or a T cell subset sorted from them (not recorded which). Receptors were obtained from an adult woman who had mild COVID-19 (a few samples of this study predate the infection). Cell type and time point are not known.

The chain uses TRBV20-1 and TRBJ2-5; no clear D gene. The CDR3 contains 13 residues. The germline V and J ends were trimmed by 1 base and 2 bases, with 8 bases remaining between them. Germline V lookup: CDR1 DFQATT, CDR2 SNEGSKA (reference sequence). The CDR3 bases are TGCAGTGCTAGAGTTCGAGGTCAAGAGACCCAGTACTTC. Its translation is CSARVRGQETQYF.

The genes are TRBV6-2 or TRBV6-3 and TRBJ1-2; no reliable D call. Germline CDR1 and CDR2: MNHEY and SVGEGT. Trimming left V 2 bases short and J 8 bases short, with 15 bases between. CDR3 length equals 14 residues. DNA of the CDR3: TGTGCCAGCAGTTACGACCAGGAAGCGGAAGGCTACACCTTC. Translated: CASSYDQEAEGYTF.

This clonotype was detected a few times. This CDR3 reads CASSFYEPSYSNQPQHF. The CDR3 DNA reads TGTGCCAGCAGCTTCTACGAACCCTCTTATAGCAATCAGCCCCAGCATTTT. The chain uses TRBV7-8 and TRBJ1-5; no reliable D call. V shed 3 bases and J shed 0 bases, with 15 bases lying between them. Germline V gene sequence: CDR1 SGHVS, CDR2 FQNEAQ. The CDR3 is made up of 17 amino acids.

This clonotype was observed a few times. This chain connects TRBV7-9 to TRBJ2-7; TRBD2 aligns across 9 bases. The CDR3 loop spans 15 amino acids. With 1 base clipped from V and 6 bases from J, the junction kept 7 bases outside the gene matches. Germline V gene data show CDR1 as SEHNR and CDR2 as FQNEAQ (reference sequence). The CDR3 bases are TGTGCCAGCAGCTTAGGGAATAGCGGGAGCCTCGAGCAGTACTTC. It is translated as CASSLGNSGSLEQYF.

The chain links TRBV5-1 to TRBJ1-2; tentatively, D is TRBD1 (5 bases). Germline CDR1 is SGHRS and CDR2 is YFSETQ. This CDR3 is built from 16 residues. Trimming removed 5 bases from V and 4 bases from J, with 21 bases in between. The CDR3 here is CASRPTPAQGGYGYTF. CDR3 in DNA: TGCGCCAGCAGGCCTACACCCGCCCAGGGCGGCTATGGCTACACCTTC.

The gene calls are TRBV5-1 and TRBJ2-5, with a possible D match to TRBD1 (6 bases). This CDR3 region has 13 residues. Germline V lookup: CDR1 SGHRS, CDR2 YFSETQ. Trimming pared 7 bases from V and 2 bases from J, leaving 12 bases between. CDR3 nucleotides: TGCGCCAGCGGACAGTTCAAACAAGAGACCCAGTACTTC. Translating it yields CASGQFKQETQYF.

The chain combines TRBV7-3 with TRBJ2-2, with D perhaps matching TRBD1 (6 bases). This CDR3 is 16 amino acids long. The germline CDR1 and CDR2 sequences are SGHTA and FQGTGA. The V end was cut by 3 bases, the J end by 3 bases, with 14 bases between. The chain's CDR3 is CASSFMTGPDTGELFF. The CDR3 region has the DNA TGTGCCAGCAGCTTCATGACAGGACCGGACACCGGGGAGCTGTTTTTT.

In this sample, this clonotype turned up a few times. The CDR3 is CASSPTFGSSTNYGYTF. DNA for the CDR3: TGTGCCAGCAGTCCGACCTTTGGTTCTTCGACTAACTATGGCTACACCTTC. The V call is TRBV11-2, the J call TRBJ1-2, with unresolved D. V was pared by 6 bases and J by 0 bases, with 20 bases between. The V gene's germline CDR1 is SGHAT and CDR2 FQNNGV. The CDR3 extends over 17 amino acids.

This clonotype was counted only a few times. The genes are TRBV6-5 and TRBJ1-2; weak D call: TRBD1 (5 bases). Trimming removed 5 bases from V and 6 bases from J, with 10 bases in between. The CDR3 spans 12 residues. Germline values: CDR1 MNHEY, CDR2 SVGAGI. The CDR3, as DNA: TGTGCCAGCAGTCAGGGAAATCATGGCTACACCTTC. This gives the protein CASSQGNHGYTF.

This clonotype turned up a few times. This chain uses TRBV12-3 or TRBV12-4 with TRBJ2-3; D ambiguous. This CDR3 spans 16 amino acids. Trimming pared 1 base from V and 2 bases from J, leaving 13 bases between. In DNA form, the CDR3 reads TGTGCCAGCAGTTTAGAGGCACCGGTTGTCACAGATACGCAGTATTTT. It is translated as CASSLEAPVVTDTQYF.

This clonotype was counted a few times. The genes are TRBV20-1 and TRBJ2-1, with 11 positions matching TRBD2. CDR3 length equals 15 residues. The V segment lost 1 base and the J segment 6 bases; nucleotides outside the gene matches: 5. Germline V gives CDR1 DFQATT, CDR2 SNEGSKA (reference sequence). DNA for the CDR3: TGCAGTGCTAGAGTTTCGGGACTAGCGGTCAATGAGCAGTTCTTC. As protein: CSARVSGLAVNEQFF.

A few counts support this clonotype. V usage is TRBV4-1 and J usage is TRBJ1-1; 7 nucleotides align to TRBD1. Germline V gives CDR1 MGHRA, CDR2 YSYEKL. The J segment lost 0 bases and the V segment lost 4 bases, leaving 8 bases of the junction unmatched. CDR3 length: 16 amino acids. The CDR3 spells CASSPWTGNMNTEAFF. The CDR3 bases are TGCGCCAGCAGCCCATGGACAGGCAACATGAACACTGAAGCTTTCTTT.

This clonotype has just a few counts. The chain carries TRBV6-4 and TRBJ2-2, with 9 bases lining up with TRBD1. V lost 0 bases, J lost 2 bases, and 1 base stayed unmatched. Germline V CDR1 and CDR2: MRHNA, SNTAGT. The CDR3 consists of 16 residues. CDR3 loop: CASSDSGQGNTGELFF. The DNA of the CDR3 is TGTGCCAGCAGTGACTCGGGACAGGGAAACACCGGGGAGCTGTTTTTT.

The chain uses TRBV7-8 and TRBJ2-3, with D maybe TRBD2 (6 bases). V gave up 2 bases and J gave up 0 bases, with 24 bases separating them. The CDR3 is 20 residues long. Germline V gene data show CDR1 as SGHVS and CDR2 as FQNEAQ. CDR3 nucleotide sequence: TGTGCCAGCAGCTTATCTGGTTTGGGCTGGCGGGATCCTAGCACAGATACGCAGTATTTT. Its protein is CASSLSGLGWRDPSTDTQYF.

The chain links TRBV7-6 to TRBJ1-1; maybe TRBD1 (6 bases). V lost 1 base and J 0 bases, leaving 12 bases between the germline ends. Germline loops: CDR1 SGHVS, CDR2 FNYEAQ. The CDR3 has 16 residues. The CDR3 nucleotides are TGTGCCAGCAGCTTAGTCAACACAGGGATGAACACTGAAGCTTTCTTT. Translated: CASSLVNTGMNTEAFF.

V is TRBV7-9 and J is TRBJ2-1; the D is unclear. The ends were cut back, 3 bases at V and 8 bases at J, with 17 bases in the middle. CDR3 length: 15 residues. Germline V gives CDR1 SEHNR, CDR2 FQNEAQ (reference sequence). CDR3 sequence (DNA): TGTGCCAGCAGCTTTTCCGGGCCCACGACGGATGAGCAGTTCTTC. Protein sequence: CASSFSGPTTDEQFF.

V gene TRBV6-1 combines with J gene TRBJ2-1, with 13 bases fitting TRBD2. V was clipped by 1 base and J by 6 bases; unmatched bases: 0. The germline V gene has CDR1 MNHNS and CDR2 SASEGT. CDR3 length: 15 amino acids. CDR3 residues: CASSEGTSGSNEQFF. The CDR3 DNA reads TGTGCCAGCAGTGAAGGGACTAGCGGGAGCAATGAGCAGTTCTTC.

This clonotype came up a few times. V is TRBV15 and J is TRBJ2-3, with unresolved D. CDR1 is LNHNV, CDR2 YYDKDF, per germline (reference sequence). The CDR3 has 14 amino acids. Trimming removed 4 bases from V and 4 bases from J, with 12 bases in between. CDR3 amino acids: CATSKLGPADTQYF. DNA of the CDR3: TGTGCCACCAGCAAGCTGGGTCCCGCAGATACGCAGTATTTT.

V usage is TRBV12-3 or TRBV12-4 and J usage is TRBJ2-7, with D uncertain. This CDR3 has 14 amino acids. V lost 6 bases and J 4 bases, leaving 16 bases between the germline ends. The CDR3 loop is CASSPQEKRYEQYF. The CDR3 bases are TGTGCCAGCAGCCCCCAGGAGAAGAGGTACGAGCAGTACTTC.

V and J are TRBV4-1 and TRBJ2-1, with 9 bases fitting TRBD2. The V segment lost 6 bases and the J segment 5 bases; nucleotides outside the gene matches: 5. Germline-derived CDR1 and CDR2 are MGHRA and YSYEKL. The CDR3 runs 14 residues. Here the CDR3 reads CASSIERGDNEQFF. In nucleotides, the CDR3 is TGCGCCAGCAGTATAGAGCGGGGGGACAATGAGCAGTTCTTC.

The chain carries TRBV7-2 and TRBJ2-7; 9 bases map to TRBD1. CDR1 and CDR2 from the germline V gene are SGHTA and FQGNSA. After removal of 2 bases from V and 6 bases from J, the junction contained 8 bases not matched to a gene. CDR3 length equals 15 residues. CDR3 nucleotides: TGTGCCAGCAGCTTAACCAGGACAGGGGAAAGCGAGCAGTACTTC. Translated: CASSLTRTGESEQYF. The full variable domain, in which reference TRBV7-2 and TRBJ2-7 provide the parts outside the CDR3, is GAGVSQSPSNKVTEKGKDVELRCDPISGHTALYWYRQSLGQGLEFLIYFQGNSAPDKSGLPSDRFSAERTGGSVSTLTIQRTQQEDSAVYLCASSLTRTGESEQYFGPGTRLTVT.

This clonotype was counted at least ten times. This chain joins TRBV6-4 and TRBJ2-5; TRBD2 matches at 10 bases. J lost 2 bases, V lost 3 bases, and 0 bases had no gene match. Germline values: CDR1 MRHNA, CDR2 SNTAGT. This CDR3 has 14 amino acids. In DNA, the CDR3 is TGTGCCAGCAGTGAAGCGGGGGGGCAAGAGACCCAGTACTTC. This sequence encodes CASSEAGGQETQYF.

This clonotype was counted between two and nine times. This chain uses TRBV7-9 with TRBJ1-2, with D uncertain. The CDR3 extends over 14 amino acids. Germline V gives CDR1 SEHNR, CDR2 FQNEAQ (reference sequence). V lost 3 bases and J 6 bases, leaving 14 bases between the germline ends. The CDR3 loop is CASSLGVPADGYTF. The CDR3 DNA is TGTGCCAGCAGCTTGGGAGTCCCGGCCGATGGCTACACCTTC.

This clonotype was counted between two and nine times. The CDR3: CASSDRGYEQYF. The CDR3 region has the DNA TGTGCCAGCAGCGACAGGGGTTACGAGCAGTACTTC. V usage is TRBV12-3 or TRBV12-4 and J usage is TRBJ2-7; TRBD1 matches at 8 bases. The CDR3 is made up of 12 amino acids. V shed 6 bases and J 4 bases; nucleotides not matched to a gene: 2.

The chain carries TRBV7-2 and TRBJ2-3, with 7 bases matching TRBD2. Germline V gene lookup returns CDR1 SGHTA and CDR2 FQGNSA. V shed 5 bases, J shed 4 bases, and the junction held 15 bases outside the gene matches. This CDR3 has 17 residues. In DNA form, the CDR3 reads TGTGCCAGCAGCAGCCCTAGAGGCTGGAGCGGGGCAGATACGCAGTATTTT. Translating gives CASSSPRGWSGADTQYF.

This clonotype has just a few counts. The chain couples TRBV12-3 or TRBV12-4 to TRBJ2-7, with D maybe TRBD2 (6 bases). The CDR3 spans 14 residues. Trimming left V 2 bases short and J 2 bases short, with 10 bases between. This chain's CDR3 is CASSLYGSAYEQYF. CDR3 bases: TGTGCCAGCAGTTTATACGGGAGTGCCTACGAGCAGTACTTC.

This clonotype was picked up a small number of times. The V gene is TRBV7-9, the J gene TRBJ2-5; D is undetermined. V lost 5 bases and J lost 0, with 13 bases in between. CDR3 length: 15 residues. Per germline, CDR1 SEHNR and CDR2 FQNEAQ (reference sequence). CDR3 protein: CASSQARSNQETQYF. The CDR3 region has the DNA TGTGCCAGCAGCCAGGCCCGGAGCAACCAAGAGACCCAGTACTTC.

This clonotype was seen repeatedly, ten times or more. The gene calls are TRBV12-3 or TRBV12-4 and TRBJ2-4; possible D gene TRBD2, 6 bases. The CDR3 covers 14 residues. V was clipped by 3 bases and J by 0 bases, with 6 bases between them. DNA of the CDR3: TGTGCCAGCAGTTTGGGACTAGCCAAAAACATTCAGTACTTC. It yields the protein CASSLGLAKNIQYF.